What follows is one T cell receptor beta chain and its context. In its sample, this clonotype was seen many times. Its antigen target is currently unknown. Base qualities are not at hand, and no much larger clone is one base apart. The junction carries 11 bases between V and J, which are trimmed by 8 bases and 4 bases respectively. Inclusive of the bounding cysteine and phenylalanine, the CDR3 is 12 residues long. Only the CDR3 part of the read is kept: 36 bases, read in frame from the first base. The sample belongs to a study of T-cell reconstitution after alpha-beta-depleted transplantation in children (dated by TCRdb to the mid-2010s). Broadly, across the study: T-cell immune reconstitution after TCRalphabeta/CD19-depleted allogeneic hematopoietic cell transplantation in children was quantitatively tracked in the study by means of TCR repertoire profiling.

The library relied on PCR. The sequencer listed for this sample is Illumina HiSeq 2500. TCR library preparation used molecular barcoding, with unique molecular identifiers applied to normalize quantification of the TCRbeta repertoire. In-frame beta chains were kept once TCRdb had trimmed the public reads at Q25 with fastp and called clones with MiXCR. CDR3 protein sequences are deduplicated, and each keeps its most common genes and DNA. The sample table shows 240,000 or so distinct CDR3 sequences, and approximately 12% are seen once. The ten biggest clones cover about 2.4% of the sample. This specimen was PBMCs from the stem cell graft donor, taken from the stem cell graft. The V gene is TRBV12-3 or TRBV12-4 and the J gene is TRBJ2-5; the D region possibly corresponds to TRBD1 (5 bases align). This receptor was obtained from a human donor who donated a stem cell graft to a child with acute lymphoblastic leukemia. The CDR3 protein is CASGPGRETQYF. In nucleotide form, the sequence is TGTGCCAGCGGTCCAGGGCGAGAGACCCAGTACTTC.